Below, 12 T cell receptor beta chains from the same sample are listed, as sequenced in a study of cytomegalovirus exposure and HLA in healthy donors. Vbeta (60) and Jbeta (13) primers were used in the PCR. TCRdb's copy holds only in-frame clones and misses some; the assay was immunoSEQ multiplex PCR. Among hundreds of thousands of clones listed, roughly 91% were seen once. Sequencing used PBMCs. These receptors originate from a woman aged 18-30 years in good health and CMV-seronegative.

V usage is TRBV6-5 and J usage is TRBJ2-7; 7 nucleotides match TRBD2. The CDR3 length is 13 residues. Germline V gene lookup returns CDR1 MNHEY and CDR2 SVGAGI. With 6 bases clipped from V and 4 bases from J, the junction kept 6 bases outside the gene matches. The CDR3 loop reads CASRLAGVYEQYF. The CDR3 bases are TGTGCCAGCAGGCTGGCGGGAGTATACGAGCAGTACTTC.

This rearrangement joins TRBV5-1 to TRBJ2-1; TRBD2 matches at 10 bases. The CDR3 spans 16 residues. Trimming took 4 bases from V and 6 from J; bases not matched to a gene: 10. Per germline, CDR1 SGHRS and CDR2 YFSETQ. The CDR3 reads CASSARTSGGVNEQFF. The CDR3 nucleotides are TGCGCCAGCAGCGCAAGGACCAGCGGGGGGGTCAATGAGCAGTTCTTC.

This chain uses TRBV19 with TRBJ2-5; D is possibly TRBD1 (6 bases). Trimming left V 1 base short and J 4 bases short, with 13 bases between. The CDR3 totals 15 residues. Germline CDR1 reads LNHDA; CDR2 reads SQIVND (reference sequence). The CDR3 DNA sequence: TGTGCCAGTAGTATAGGAGACAGGCTAGGAGAGACCCAGTACTTC. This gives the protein CASSIGDRLGETQYF.

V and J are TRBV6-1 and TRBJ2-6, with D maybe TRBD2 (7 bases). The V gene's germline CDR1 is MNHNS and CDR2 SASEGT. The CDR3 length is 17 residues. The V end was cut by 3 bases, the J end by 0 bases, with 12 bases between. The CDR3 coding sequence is TGTGCCAGCAGTGACCGGGGGGCTAGCTCTGGGGCCAACGTCCTGACTTTC. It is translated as CASSDRGASSGANVLTF.

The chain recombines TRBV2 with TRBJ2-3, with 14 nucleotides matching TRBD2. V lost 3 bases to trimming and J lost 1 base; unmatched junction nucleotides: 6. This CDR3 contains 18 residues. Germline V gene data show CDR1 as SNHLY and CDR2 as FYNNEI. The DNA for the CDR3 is TGTGCCAGCAGTGAGGGACTAGCGGGGGATATACGCACAGATACGCAGTATTTT. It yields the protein CASSEGLAGDIRTDTQYF.

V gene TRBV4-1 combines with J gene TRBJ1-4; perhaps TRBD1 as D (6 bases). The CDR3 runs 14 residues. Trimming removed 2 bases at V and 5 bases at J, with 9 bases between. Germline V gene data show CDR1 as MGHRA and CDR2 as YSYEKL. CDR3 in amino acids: CASSQPDRNEKLFF. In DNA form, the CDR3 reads TGCGCCAGCAGCCAACCCGACAGGAATGAAAAACTGTTTTTT.

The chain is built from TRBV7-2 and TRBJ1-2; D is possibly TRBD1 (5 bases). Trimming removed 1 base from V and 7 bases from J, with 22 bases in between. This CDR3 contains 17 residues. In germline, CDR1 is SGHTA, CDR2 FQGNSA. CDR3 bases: TGTGCCAGCAGCTTAGTTTCGGGGGGGATCAATAGGTTTGGCTACACCTTC. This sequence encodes CASSLVSGGINRFGYTF.

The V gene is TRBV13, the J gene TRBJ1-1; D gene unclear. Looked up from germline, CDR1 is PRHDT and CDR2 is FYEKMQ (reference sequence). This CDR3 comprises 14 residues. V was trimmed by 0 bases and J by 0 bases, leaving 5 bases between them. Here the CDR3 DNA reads TGTGCCAGCAGCTTAGGGCCTATGAACACTGAAGCTTTCTTT. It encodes CASSLGPMNTEAFF.

The CDR3 region has the DNA TGTGCCAGCAGTGAAGGGGCCCAAGCTTTCTTT. As protein: CASSEGAQAFF. The chain has TRBV2 and TRBJ1-1; D gene unclear. V lost 1 base and J 9 bases, leaving 6 bases between the germline ends. The germline V gene encodes CDR1 SNHLY and CDR2 FYNNEI. The CDR3 loop spans 11 amino acids.

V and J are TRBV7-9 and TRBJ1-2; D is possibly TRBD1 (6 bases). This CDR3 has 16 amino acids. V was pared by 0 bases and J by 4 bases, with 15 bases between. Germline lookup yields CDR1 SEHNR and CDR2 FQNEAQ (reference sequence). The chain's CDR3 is CASSLAEDRHRYGYTF. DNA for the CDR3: TGTGCCAGCAGCTTAGCGGAGGACAGACATCGCTATGGCTACACCTTC. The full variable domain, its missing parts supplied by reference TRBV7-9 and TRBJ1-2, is DTGVSQNPRHKITKRGQNVTFRCDPISEHNRLYWYRQTLGQGPEFLTYFQNEAQLEKSRLLSDRFSAERPKGSFSTLEIQRTEQGDSAMYLCASSLAEDRHRYGYTFGSGTRLTVV.

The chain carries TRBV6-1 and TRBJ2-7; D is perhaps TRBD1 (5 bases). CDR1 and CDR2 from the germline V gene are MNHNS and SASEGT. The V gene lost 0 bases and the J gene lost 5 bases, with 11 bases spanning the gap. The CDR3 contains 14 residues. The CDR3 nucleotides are TGTGCCAGCAGTGAAGCCAGGGTTGCCAACGAGCAGTACTTC. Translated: CASSEARVANEQYF.

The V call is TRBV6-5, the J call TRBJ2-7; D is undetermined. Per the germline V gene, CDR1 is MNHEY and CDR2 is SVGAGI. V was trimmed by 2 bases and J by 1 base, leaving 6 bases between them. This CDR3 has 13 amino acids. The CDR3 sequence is CASSYKASYEQYF. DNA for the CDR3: TGTGCCAGCAGTTACAAAGCGTCCTACGAGCAGTACTTC.